The T cell receptor beta chain under discussion was sequenced for a study of OX40 agonist ivuxolimab in advanced cancers. Study details: Patients were treated with ivuxolimab, an agonistic anti-OX40 (CD134) antibody. Cancers in dose escalation were hepatocellular, melanoma, renal cell and head and neck. Patients with prior anti-PD-1, anti-PD-L1 or anti-CTLA-4 therapy were eligible; approximately 40% had some. Study-wide results and limits: The study did not work out the antigen specificity of the expanded peripheral T cells.

This table comes from immunoSEQ multiplex PCR, and its TCRdb copy is limited to in-frame clones, with some not included. The repertoire consists of under 35,000 clones, with more than 75% occurring once and the leading ten covering 20% to 30%. About this clone: Its antigen remains unknown.

This CDR3 has 14 residues. Trimming removed 5 bases from V and 0 bases from J, with 10 bases in between. Germline V gene data show CDR1 as SGHVS and CDR2 as FNYEAQ. This clonotype was sampled from an adult with an advanced solid tumor such as melanoma, head and neck, liver or kidney cancer. This sequence joins TRBV7-6 and TRBJ1-1; perhaps TRBD1 as D (6 bases). The sequencing here drew on CD4+ or CD8+ T cells sorted from blood, taken in a trial of the OX40 agonist ivuxolimab. Here the CDR3 DNA reads TGTGCCAGCAGCCGTGACAGGCTGAACACTGAAGCTTTCTTT. Translating gives CASSRDRLNTEAFF. Filled out from reference TRBV7-6 and TRBJ1-1, the complete variable domain reads GAGVSQSPRYKVTKRGQDVALRCDPISGHVSLYWYRQALGQGPEFLTYFNYEAQQDKSGLPNDRFSAERPEGSISTLTIQRTEQRDSAMYRCASSRDRLNTEAFFGQGTRLTVV.